This TCR beta chain was obtained from a study of T-cell reconstitution after alpha-beta-depleted transplantation in children (dated by TCRdb to between 2015 and 2016). Background on the whole study: T-cell immune reconstitution after TCRalphabeta/CD19-depleted allogeneic hematopoietic cell transplantation in children was quantitatively tracked in the study by means of TCR repertoire profiling.

Results the study describes overall, beyond this receptor: The high TCRbeta diversity at day 60 in some patients was ascribed to recipient T cells and intrathymic progenitors that had survived conditioning. Apparently early alphabetaT-cell count recovery about two months after transplant reportedly relied on only several hundred rapidly expanded clones derived from non-depleted graft cells. Over the following months the frequencies of hyperexpanded clones went down, and after one year T-cell counts and TCRbeta diversity were mostly credited to newly produced T cells.

In the paper's terms, the treatment or condition label means: allogeneic hematopoietic cell transplantation with graft depleted of TCRalphabeta T cells and CD19 B cells. Transplant recipients were children who received TCRalphabeta/CD19-depleted allogeneic hematopoietic cell grafts. Including cysteine and phenylalanine, the CDR3 has 15 amino acids. The read is trimmed to its CDR3 DNA, 45 bases read in frame from base 1. The junction carries 11 bases between V and J, which are trimmed by 3 bases and 2 bases respectively. This clonotype was seen a few times. Its antigen is unknown. No much larger clone exists at a distance of one base, and base qualities are not known. Libraries were built with PCR. TCRdb records Illumina HiSeq 2500 as the sequencer. To normalize quantification of the TCRbeta repertoire, the TCR libraries were built with molecular barcoding that relied on unique molecular identifiers. The raw public data were reprocessed by TCRdb itself: fastp quality trimming at Q25, MiXCR clonotype calling, in-frame beta chains only. One record per CDR3 amino acid sequence lists the most common genes and DNA. This sample has 900,000 or so distinct CDR3 sequences in its table, and approximately 15% of those were observed once. The ten largest make up roughly 5% of the sample.

The sample consisted of PBMCs, mostly from graft donor cells, taken 360 days after TCRalphabeta/CD19-depleted stem cell transplant. This TCR was recovered from a male patient aged 10 to 17 who had a stem cell transplant for acute lymphoblastic leukemia, so the T cells may come from the graft donor. The chain is made from TRBV12-3 or TRBV12-4 and TRBJ1-3, and the D gene may be TRBD1, 5 bases matching. CDR3 loop: CASSLWGYAGNTIYF. The DNA is as follows: TGTGCCAGCAGTTTGTGGGGGTACGCTGGAAACACCATATATTTT.